A selection of T cell receptor beta chains follows, all from one sample in a study of human T cells and chemical hapten exposure. One entry per CDR3 protein, called by TCRdb with MiXCR from the RACE reads. The table has 180,000 or so distinct CDR3 sequences, about 31% seen once. The sample in question was whole blood, obtained in connection with sensitization to the hapten diphenylcyclopropenone (DPC). The receptors derive from a woman aged 25 to 39 with alopecia areata. Some clones in this sample may be carry-over from other donors' samples. Both conserved end residues are part of each CDR3. Each record gives: clone size, J gene, D gene, CDR3 length, V gene, CDR3 DNA, CDR3 protein. D genes are given only for firm matches. Clone size appears in some rows only: once, few, many, or a class for an expanded clone.

abundance: .
j_gene: TRBJ2-3
d_gene: .
len: 15
v_gene: TRBV5-1
CDR3nt: TGCGCCAGCAGCTTGGACTCAACCAAAACAGATACGCAGTATTTT
CDR3aa: CASSLDSTKTDTQYF

abundance: few
j_gene: TRBJ2-7
d_gene: .
len: 14
v_gene: TRBV28
CDR3nt: TGTGCCAGCCTCACCCATGACGGAACCTACGAGCAGTACTTC
CDR3aa: CASLTHDGTYEQYF

abundance: .
j_gene: TRBJ2-2
d_gene: .
len: 15
v_gene: TRBV11-3
CDR3nt: TGTGCCAGCAGCTTAACAGGGACTTCGGCTGGGGAGCTGTTTTTT
CDR3aa: CASSLTGTSAGELFF

abundance: few
j_gene: TRBJ1-2
d_gene: TRBD1
len: 13
v_gene: TRBV20-1
CDR3nt: TGCAGTGCTAGAGCCGGGACAGCCTATGGCTACACCTTC
CDR3aa: CSARAGTAYGYTF

abundance: .
j_gene: TRBJ1-1
d_gene: .
len: 15
v_gene: TRBV6-2/TRBV6-3
CDR3nt: TGTGCCAGCAGTTCCTCTCGGGGGATAGACACTGAAGCTTTCTTT
CDR3aa: CASSSSRGIDTEAFF

abundance: few
j_gene: TRBJ1-1
d_gene: .
len: 13
v_gene: TRBV29-1
CDR3nt: TGCAGCGCTGGGGAAGGGGGGACCACTGAAGCTTTCTTT
CDR3aa: CSAGEGGTTEAFF

abundance: few
j_gene: TRBJ1-2
d_gene: .
len: 13
v_gene: TRBV7-8
CDR3nt: TGTGCCAGCAGCCCTCATAGGGGGGATGGCTACACCTTC
CDR3aa: CASSPHRGDGYTF

abundance: .
j_gene: TRBJ2-1
d_gene: .
len: 11
v_gene: TRBV7-2
CDR3nt: TGTGCCAGCAGAACATCCTATGAGCAGTTCTTC
CDR3aa: CASRTSYEQFF

abundance: .
j_gene: TRBJ1-1
d_gene: TRBD1
len: 14
v_gene: TRBV10-3
CDR3nt: TGTGCCATCAGCCGCGGAACAGGGGGGACTGAAGCTTTCTTT
CDR3aa: CAISRGTGGTEAFF

abundance: .
j_gene: TRBJ2-1
d_gene: .
len: 13
v_gene: TRBV20-1
CDR3nt: TGCAGTGCTAGCGGGAGCGTCTACAATGAGCAGTTCTTC
CDR3aa: CSASGSVYNEQFF

abundance: .
j_gene: TRBJ2-7
d_gene: TRBD1
len: 16
v_gene: TRBV12-3/TRBV12-4
CDR3nt: TGTGCCAGCAGTGCCCGGGACAGGGTGTACTCCTACGAGCAGTACTTC
CDR3aa: CASSARDRVYSYEQYF